Given below is one T cell receptor beta chain in context. Before being deemed recovered, Cohort 3 donors had two negative PCRs, clearance, or symptom resolution. The record originates from a study of blood T cell repertoires in COVID-19. This CDR3 is 15 amino acids long. From germline, CDR1 is LGHNA and CDR2 YSLEER. The trim removed 1 base at V and 5 bases at J, leaving 5 bases unmatched. Methods used by the authors: Amplified reference gene primers provided the basis for estimating nucleated cell counts. Repertoires were generated with immunoSEQ multiplex PCR, while TCRdb's copy carries only in-frame clones and drops some. V and J calls and clone size are as listed in that table; D and trimming were resolved from the DNA. There are some 200,000 clones in the sample; around 73% occur only once, and roughly 17% lies in the top ten.

This clonotype originated in a woman aged 50 to 65 who had recovered from COVID-19. The chain recombines TRBV4-3 with TRBJ1-1; 9 bases are shared with TRBD1. The sequenced sample was PBMCs or T cells enriched from blood (not recorded which). The CDR3 sequence: CASSQAATGGTEAFF. CDR3 bases: TGCGCCAGCAGCCAAGCCGCGACAGGGGGAACTGAAGCTTTCTTT.